The 7 T cell receptor beta chains below were found in one sample sequenced in a study of blood T cell repertoires in COVID-19. Libraries were prepared by immunoSEQ multiplex PCR; TCRdb keeps only in-frame clonotypes and omits some of them. The top ten hold roughly 5.3% of the sample, which has some 42,000 clones, just under 85% seen once. The source material was peripheral blood. These receptors were obtained from a man aged 45-65 years with active COVID-19.

The V and J genes are TRBV4-3 and TRBJ2-1; 8 positions agree with TRBD2. This CDR3 has 18 residues. J was trimmed by 6 bases and V by 1 base; bases with no gene match: 14. Germline CDR1 reads LGHNA; CDR2 reads YSLEER. The CDR3 DNA reads TGCGCCAGCAGCCAAGTCGTCGTTACGGGAGGGTGGGGCAATGAGCAGTTCTTC. It translates to CASSQVVVTGGWGNEQFF.

The genes are TRBV7-9 and TRBJ1-4; no clear D gene. V was trimmed by 1 base and J by 5 bases, leaving 11 bases between them. CDR1 SEHNR and CDR2 FQNEAQ come from the germline V gene (reference sequence). This CDR3 is 15 amino acids long. CDR3 bases: TGTGCCAGCAGCTTAGACGTCACAGTAAATGAAAAACTGTTTTTT. Its protein product is CASSLDVTVNEKLFF.

This chain joins TRBV11-3 and TRBJ2-3; TRBD2 aligns across 9 bases. CDR1 and CDR2 from the germline V gene are SGHNT and YENEEA. This CDR3 has 17 residues. V shed 5 bases, J shed 2 bases, and the junction held 11 bases outside the gene matches. CDR3 residues: CASSHWASGASTDTQYF. The DNA of the CDR3 is TGTGCCAGCAGCCACTGGGCTAGCGGGGCCTCCACAGATACGCAGTATTTT. The variable domain in full, with the rest retrieved from reference TRBV11-3 and TRBJ2-3, is EAGVVQSPRYKIIEKKQPVAFWCNPISGHNTLYWYLQNLGQGPELLIRYENEEAVDDSQLPKDRFSAERLKGVDSTLKIQPAELGDSAVYLCASSHWASGASTDTQYFGPGTRLTVL.

This chain connects TRBV15 to TRBJ1-6, with 7 bases aligning to TRBD1. Germline V CDR1 and CDR2: LNHNV, YYDKDF (reference sequence). The ends lost 0 bases at V and 7 bases at J; junction bases unmatched: 15. This CDR3 spans 19 amino acids. The CDR3 reads CATSRDGPAKQGPNSPLHF. The CDR3 DNA sequence: TGTGCCACCAGCAGAGATGGACCGGCTAAACAGGGGCCAAATTCACCCCTCCACTTT. The full variable domain, completed using reference TRBV15 and TRBJ1-6, is DAMVIQNPRYQVTQFGKPVTLSCSQTLNHNVMYWYQQKSSQAPKLLFHYYDKDFNNEADTPDNFQSRRPNTSFCFLDIRSPGLGDTAMYLCATSRDGPAKQGPNSPLHFGNGTRLTVT.

The chain carries TRBV6-2 or TRBV6-3 and TRBJ2-7, with D tentatively TRBD1 (5 bases). The CDR3 extends over 15 amino acids. The ends were cut back, 5 bases at V and 4 bases at J, with 18 bases in the middle. Germline V lookup: CDR1 MNHEY, CDR2 SVGEGT. The CDR3 DNA sequence: TGTGCCAGCAGTGACCCGCCCCAGGGCATATACGAGCAGTACTTC. The encoded protein is CASSDPPQGIYEQYF.

This chain connects TRBV28 to TRBJ2-3; TRBD2 matches at 10 bases. The V and J ends lost 3 bases and 4 bases, in that order; junction bases with no gene match: 7. The CDR3 totals 16 residues. From germline, CDR1 is MDHEN and CDR2 SYDVKM. The CDR3 coding sequence is TGTGCCAGCAGTTTGCGAGCGGGAGGGCGCCCAGATACGCAGTATTTT. Amino acid sequence: CASSLRAGGRPDTQYF.

This clone was recorded only once. V and J are TRBV19 and TRBJ1-3; D uncertain. The CDR3 totals 16 residues. The V end lost 6 bases, the J end lost 3 bases, and 18 bases lay between the germline ends. The germline V gene encodes CDR1 LNHDA and CDR2 SQIVND (reference sequence). CDR3 sequence (DNA): TGTGCCAGTAGGGATTACCGACGGGAAATTGGAAACACCATATATTTT. It translates to CASRDYRREIGNTIYF.